This T cell receptor beta chain was recorded in a study of blood T cell repertoires in COVID-19. Some clones are missing from TCRdb's copy, which holds only in-frame ones; the method was immunoSEQ multiplex PCR. The sample consists of fewer than 500,000 clones, around 89% of them appearing once. Germline-derived CDR1 and CDR2 are GTSNPN and SVGIG (reference sequence). Trimming took 8 bases from V and 0 from J, leaving 17 bases between them. This CDR3 is 14 amino acids long. V usage is TRBV30 and J usage is TRBJ2-7; weak D call: TRBD2 (5 bases). This TCR was sampled from a woman aged 30 to 39 with acute or convalescent COVID-19. Sequenced input: peripheral blood. CDR3 DNA: TGTGCCGCGACCCGGGGAATTAGCTCCTACGAGCAGTACTTC. Encoded protein: CAATRGISSYEQYF.